The rows below give T cell receptor beta chains drawn from one sample of a study of blood T cell repertoires in COVID-19. The data were produced by immunoSEQ multiplex PCR, yet TCRdb's version contains in-frame clones alone and is incomplete. The sample yields 150,000 or so clones, about four fifths seen once. What was sequenced was peripheral blood. These receptors all stem from a man aged 55 to 70 with active or convalescent COVID-19. Each CDR3 is given without its conserved first and last residue. D genes are given only for firm matches. Where a row states a size, it is once, few, many or the class of an expanded clone; other rows omit it.

d_call clone_size j_call v_call cdr3_aa
TRBD2 few TRBJ2-3 TRBV10-3 AISEAAGGPFGTDTQY
TRBD1 NA TRBJ1-4 TRBV7-9 ASSLGSGGLNEKLF
NA NA TRBJ1-3 TRBV6-5 ASSSRGGSGNTIY
NA NA TRBJ2-2 TRBV6-1 ASSEARKSGELF
NA NA TRBJ2-3 TRBV28 ASSLPATGDTQY
NA NA TRBJ2-7 TRBV11-2 ASSTNKVWEQY
NA NA TRBJ2-5 TRBV2 ASTRTYQETQY
TRBD2 NA TRBJ2-3 TRBV7-9 ASLGQLAGGPTQY
NA few TRBJ2-7 TRBV29-1 SAGSQYEQY
NA NA TRBJ1-5 TRBV19 ASSSNQPQH
NA NA TRBJ1-5 TRBV3-1/TRBV3-2 ASSQEVGGKPQH
NA NA TRBJ1-5 TRBV6-1 ASSEFGGASNQPQH
NA once TRBJ1-5 TRBV27 ASSLSAAATSNQPQH
NA NA TRBJ1-5 TRBV28 ASEGVNQPQH
TRBD1 NA TRBJ2-7 TRBV5-1 ASSLGQGAYEQY
TRBD1 NA TRBJ1-5 TRBV28 ASSLWDRRDREPQH
NA NA TRBJ1-1 TRBV19 ASSIIRDSNTEAF
NA NA TRBJ2-1 TRBV2 ASSESRGAQNEQF
TRBD2 NA TRBJ2-7 TRBV29-1 SVGVGGTYEQY
TRBD1 few TRBJ2-5 TRBV5-4 ASSLETGVTAQY
TRBD1 NA TRBJ1-2 TRBV11-2 ASSLAVTGGIYGYT
TRBD1 NA TRBJ1-2 TRBV5-6 ASSRQGTNYGYT
NA NA TRBJ1-1 TRBV12-3/TRBV12-4 ASSATGPSEAF
NA NA TRBJ1-4 TRBV6-5 ASTPTFRNEKLF
TRBD2 NA TRBJ2-1 TRBV7-8 ASSLGGGTSYNEQF
NA NA TRBJ1-3 TRBV4-1 ASSQDATASGNTIY
NA NA TRBJ1-4 TRBV19 ASSGGNEKLF
NA NA TRBJ2-6 TRBV15 ATSRAQGSGANVLT
NA once TRBJ2-3 TRBV5-4 ASSLASGSTDTQY
NA NA TRBJ1-2 TRBV6-6 ASSNGGEWNGYT
NA NA TRBJ2-1 TRBV5-1 ASSPLGGHEQF
TRBD1 NA TRBJ2-5 TRBV7-2 ASSLRGTGVGETQY
NA NA TRBJ2-3 TRBV7-6 ASSSHGSGGADTQY
NA NA TRBJ2-7 TRBV5-1 ASSLGQGGEQY
TRBD1 few TRBJ2-7 TRBV3-1/TRBV3-2 ASGNPGRGPRSYEQY
TRBD1 once TRBJ2-7 TRBV5-1 ASSKRTGAYEQY
NA once TRBJ1-5 TRBV4-1 ASSQDGRGNQPQH
NA NA TRBJ2-3 TRBV10-2 ASRKPGGGTDTQY
TRBD1 NA TRBJ2-1 TRBV11-2 ASSLGTGEYNEQF
NA NA TRBJ2-1 TRBV6-4 ASSSSYVDEQF
TRBD2 NA TRBJ2-3 TRBV4-1 ASSQDIRGTTSGAPGHTQY
NA NA TRBJ1-5 TRBV19 ASSRSELNSNQPQH
NA NA TRBJ1-1 TRBV6-1 ASSDRAMNTEAF
TRBD1 NA TRBJ1-1 TRBV19 ASSTGQGRGRAF
NA NA TRBJ2-5 TRBV4-1 ASSLAGAETQY
NA NA TRBJ1-2 TRBV6-6 ASSPQGPYGYT
NA NA TRBJ1-3 TRBV5-1 ASSFGENGNTIY
TRBD2 NA TRBJ2-1 TRBV10-3 AISDSGGTYNEQF
NA NA TRBJ1-5 TRBV5-8 ASSPRTAGPQH
TRBD1 once TRBJ1-6 TRBV6-5 ASSSRQGEVSPLH
NA NA TRBJ2-2 TRBV18 ASSPPSGALTNTGELF
NA NA TRBJ1-2 TRBV12-3/TRBV12-4 ASSSLNYGYT
NA NA TRBJ2-1 TRBV9 ASSVGASVDNEQF
TRBD2 NA TRBJ2-7 TRBV6-5 ASSYWLGGRSYEQY
TRBD1 NA TRBJ2-1 TRBV10-1 ASSESRTGLYNEQF